This is a list of T cell receptor beta chains from one sample in a study of shared clonotypes between healthy human individuals. The repertoire was sequenced with immunoSEQ multiplex PCR; TCRdb's copy has only in-frame clones and lacks some. The profile shows roughly 1,000,000 clones, approximately 80% of them singletons. Sample: memory CD4+ T cells from PBMCs. All receptors come from a man aged 18 to 30 in good health. Some clones in this sample may be carry-over from other donors' samples. The CDR3 runs from the conserved cysteine through the conserved F or W. Fields, in order: clone size, D gene, V gene, J gene, CDR3 DNA, CDR3 protein. A D gene is named only where the DNA matches it firmly. Clone size is shown for a subset of rows, as once, few, many or a class of expanded clone.

>-|-|TRBV7-6|TRBJ1-2
TGTGCCAGCAGCTTAGTGGGAGGGGGGCGAGGCTATGGCTACACCTTC
CASSLVGGGRGYGYTF
>-|-|TRBV19|TRBJ2-5
TGTGCCAGTAGGGGGGAGACCCAGTACTTC
CASRGETQYF
>-|TRBD1|TRBV25-1|TRBJ1-2
TGTGCCAGCAGCCCAAGGACAGGGGGAGTCTATGGCTACACCTTC
CASSPRTGGVYGYTF
>-|-|TRBV5-1|TRBJ1-6
TGCGCCAGCAGCTTGGAGGCCAGGGAGTGGAATTCACCCCTCCACTTT
CASSLEAREWNSPLHF
>-|-|TRBV27|TRBJ2-6
TGTGCCAGCAGTTTGGACTCTGGGGCCAACGTCCTGACTTTC
CASSLDSGANVLTF
>few|-|TRBV5-1|TRBJ2-7
TGCGCCAGCAGCTTGGGGGCGCAGGGTGGGGCCTACGAGCAGTACTTC
CASSLGAQGGAYEQYF
>few|-|TRBV9|TRBJ2-1
TGTGCCAGCAGCGTAGATCTAGCACCTAACAATGAGCAGTTCTTC
CASSVDLAPNNEQFF
>-|-|TRBV5-1|TRBJ2-2
TGCGCCAGCAGCTTGGTAGGCGGGACCCTCACCGGGGAGCTGTTTTTT
CASSLVGGTLTGELFF
>-|-|TRBV7-2|TRBJ2-3
TGTGCCAGCAGCCTACAGGAAGATACGCAGTATTTT
CASSLQEDTQYF
>-|-|TRBV28|TRBJ1-3
TGTGCCAGCAGACCCGGACAGTCTGGAAACACCATATATTTT
CASRPGQSGNTIYF
>-|-|TRBV18|TRBJ2-5
TGTGCCAGCTCACCATCTGGGGGAATAGAGACCCAGTACTTC
CASSPSGGIETQYF
>-|-|TRBV6-6|TRBJ1-5
TGTGCCAGCAGTTTACAGGGTGGCAATCAGCCCCAGCATTTT
CASSLQGGNQPQHF
>-|-|TRBV7-3|TRBJ1-1
TGTGCCAGCAGCTTACAGGGGCCAAGTGTGAACACTGAAGCTTTCTTT
CASSLQGPSVNTEAFF
>-|-|TRBV6-1|TRBJ1-1
TGTGCCAGCAGTGAAGAATGGGCAGGGAGGACTGAAGCTTTCTTT
CASSEEWAGRTEAFF
>once|-|TRBV6-1|TRBJ2-5
TGTGCCAGCACCGAAAGGGTGGTCCAAGAGACCCAGTACTTC
CASTERVVQETQYF
>-|-|TRBV2|TRBJ2-7
TGTGCCAGCAGTGATGCCCCGACCTACGAGCAGTACTTC
CASSDAPTYEQYF
>-|-|TRBV6-5|TRBJ2-7
TGTGCCAGCAGTTACTCGACGCAACGAAACGAGCAGTACTTC
CASSYSTQRNEQYF
>-|TRBD1|TRBV7-2|TRBJ2-4
TGTGCCAGCAGTACATGGGGCGGGACAGGGAAAAACATTCAGTACTTC
CASSTWGGTGKNIQYF
>once|-|TRBV18|TRBJ2-7
TGTGCCAGCTCACCAACCCTGACCTACGAGCAGTACTTC
CASSPTLTYEQYF
>-|TRBD2|TRBV4-1|TRBJ2-5
TGCGCCAGCAGCCAAGAGGGGACTAGAGGGGGAGCAGGGCAAGAGACCCAGTACTTC
CASSQEGTRGGAGQETQYF
>-|TRBD2|TRBV5-4|TRBJ2-7
TGTGCCAGCAGCTTGGCTGCGACTAGCGGGTACGAGCAGTACTTC
CASSLAATSGYEQYF
>-|-|TRBV7-2|TRBJ1-5
TGTGCCAGCGGGGGAGGGTCTAGCAATCAGCCCCAGCATTTT
CASGGGSSNQPQHF
>-|TRBD1|TRBV28|TRBJ1-2
TGTGCCTGGGCCCGGGACAGGGGATTAGGTGGTGATGGCTACACCTTC
CAWARDRGLGGDGYTF
>-|-|TRBV5-6|TRBJ1-1
TGTGCCAGCAGCTTCGGGGCAGGGAGAAATACTGAAGCTTTCTTT
CASSFGAGRNTEAFF
>few|TRBD1|TRBV7-3|TRBJ1-2
TGTGCCAGCAGCCGAGGGGGCGCTGGGGACTATGGCTACACCTTC
CASSRGGAGDYGYTF
>-|-|TRBV2|TRBJ1-5
TGTGCCAGCAGTGTTAGTGGCCGAGTCAATCAGCCCCAGCATTTT
CASSVSGRVNQPQHF
>-|-|TRBV29-1|TRBJ2-5
TGCAGCGGGGGACGGCTACAAGAGACCCAGTACTTC
CSGGRLQETQYF
>-|-|TRBV7-9|TRBJ2-7
TGTGCCAGCAGCTTAAGTCTGGGGAAGGAGCAGTACTTC
CASSLSLGKEQYF
>once|-|TRBV5-1|TRBJ2-3
TGCGCCAGCAGCTTACGAGCGGGAGATACGCAGTATTTT
CASSLRAGDTQYF
>-|TRBD1|TRBV2|TRBJ1-5
TGTGCCAGCAGCGGGACAGGGGGAAGTCAGCCCCAGCATTTT
CASSGTGGSQPQHF